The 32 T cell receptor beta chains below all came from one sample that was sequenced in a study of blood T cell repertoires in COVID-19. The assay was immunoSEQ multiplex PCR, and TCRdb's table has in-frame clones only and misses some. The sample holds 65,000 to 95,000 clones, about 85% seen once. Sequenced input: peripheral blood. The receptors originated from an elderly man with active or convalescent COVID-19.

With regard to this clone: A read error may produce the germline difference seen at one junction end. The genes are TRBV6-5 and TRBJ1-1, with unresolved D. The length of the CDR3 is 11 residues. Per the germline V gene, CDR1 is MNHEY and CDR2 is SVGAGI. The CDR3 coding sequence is TGTGCCAGCAGGCAGAACAATGAAGCTTTCTTT. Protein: CASRQNNEAFF.

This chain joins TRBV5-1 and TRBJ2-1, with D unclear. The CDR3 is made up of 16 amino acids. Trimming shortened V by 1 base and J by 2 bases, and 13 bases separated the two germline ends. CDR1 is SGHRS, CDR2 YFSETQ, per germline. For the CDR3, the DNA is TGCGCCAGCAGCTTGAATTGGCAGGCCACCTACAATGAGCAGTTCTTC. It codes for CASSLNWQATYNEQFF.

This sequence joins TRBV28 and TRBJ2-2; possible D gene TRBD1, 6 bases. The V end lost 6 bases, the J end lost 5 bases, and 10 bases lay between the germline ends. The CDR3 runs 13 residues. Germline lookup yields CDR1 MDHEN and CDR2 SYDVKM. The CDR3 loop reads CASRPGVTGELFF. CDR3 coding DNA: TGTGCCAGCAGGCCAGGGGTTACCGGGGAGCTGTTTTTT.

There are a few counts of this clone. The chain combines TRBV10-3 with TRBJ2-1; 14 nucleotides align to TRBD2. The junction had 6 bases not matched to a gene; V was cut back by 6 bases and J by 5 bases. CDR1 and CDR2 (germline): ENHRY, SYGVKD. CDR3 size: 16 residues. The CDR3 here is CAIRGTSGSIDNEQFF. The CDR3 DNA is TGTGCCATCAGGGGGACTAGCGGGAGTATTGACAATGAGCAGTTCTTC.

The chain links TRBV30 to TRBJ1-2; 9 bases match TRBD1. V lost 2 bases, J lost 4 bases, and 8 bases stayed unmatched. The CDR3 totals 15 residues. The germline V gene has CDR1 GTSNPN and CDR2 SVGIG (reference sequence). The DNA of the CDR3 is TGTGCCTGGAGTCGAATATCGGGACAGGGCTATGGCTACACCTTC. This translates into CAWSRISGQGYGYTF.

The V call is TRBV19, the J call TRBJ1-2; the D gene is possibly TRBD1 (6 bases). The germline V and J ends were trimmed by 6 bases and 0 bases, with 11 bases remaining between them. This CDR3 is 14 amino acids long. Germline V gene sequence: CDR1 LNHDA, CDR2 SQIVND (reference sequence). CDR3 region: CASSAAGANYGYTF. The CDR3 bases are TGTGCCAGTAGCGCCGCAGGGGCTAACTATGGCTACACCTTC.

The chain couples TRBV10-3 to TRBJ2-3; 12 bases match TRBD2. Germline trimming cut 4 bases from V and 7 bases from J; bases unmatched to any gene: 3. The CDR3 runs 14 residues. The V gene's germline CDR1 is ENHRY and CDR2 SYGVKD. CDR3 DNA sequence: TGTGCCATCAGTGGGACTAGCGGGGTAAATACGCAGTATTTT. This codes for CAISGTSGVNTQYF.

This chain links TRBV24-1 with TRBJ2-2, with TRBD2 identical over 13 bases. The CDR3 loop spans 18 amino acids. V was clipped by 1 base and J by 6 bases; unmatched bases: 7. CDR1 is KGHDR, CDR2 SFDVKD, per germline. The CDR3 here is CATSDFLTSGRYAGELFF. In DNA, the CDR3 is TGTGCCACCAGTGATTTCCTGACTAGCGGGAGGTATGCCGGGGAGCTGTTTTTT.

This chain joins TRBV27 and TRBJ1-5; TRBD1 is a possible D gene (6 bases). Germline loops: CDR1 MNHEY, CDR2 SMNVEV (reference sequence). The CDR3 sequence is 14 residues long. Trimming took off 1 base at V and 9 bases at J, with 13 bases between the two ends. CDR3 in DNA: TGTGCCAGCAGTTTATTTCCGGCGACAGGGCCCCAGCATTTT. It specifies CASSLFPATGPQHF.

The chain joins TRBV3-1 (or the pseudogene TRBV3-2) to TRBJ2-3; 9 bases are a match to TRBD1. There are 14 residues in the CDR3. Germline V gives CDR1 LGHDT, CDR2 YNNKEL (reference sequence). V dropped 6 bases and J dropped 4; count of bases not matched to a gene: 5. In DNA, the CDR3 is TGTGCCAGCAGGGGGACAGGGATTTCAGATACGCAGTATTTT. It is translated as CASRGTGISDTQYF.

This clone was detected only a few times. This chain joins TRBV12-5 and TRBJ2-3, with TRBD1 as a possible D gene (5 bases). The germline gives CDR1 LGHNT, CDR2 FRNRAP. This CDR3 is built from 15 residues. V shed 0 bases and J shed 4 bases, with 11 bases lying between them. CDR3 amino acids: CASGLVGAGSDTQYF. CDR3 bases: TGTGCTAGTGGTTTGGTAGGGGCCGGATCAGATACGCAGTATTTT.

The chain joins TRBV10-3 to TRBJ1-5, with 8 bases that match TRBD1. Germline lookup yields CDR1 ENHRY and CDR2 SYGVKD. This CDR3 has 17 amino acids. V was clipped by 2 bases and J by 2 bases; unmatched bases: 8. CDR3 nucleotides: TGTGCCATCAGTGAGACATTAACAGGGGGGGGCAATCAGCCCCAGCATTTT. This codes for CAISETLTGGGNQPQHF.

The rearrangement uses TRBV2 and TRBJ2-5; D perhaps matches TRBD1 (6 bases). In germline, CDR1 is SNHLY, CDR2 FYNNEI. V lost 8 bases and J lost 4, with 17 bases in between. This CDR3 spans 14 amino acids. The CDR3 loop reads CASAQQGGGETQYF. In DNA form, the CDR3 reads TGTGCCAGCGCTCAACAGGGTGGAGGAGAGACCCAGTACTTC.

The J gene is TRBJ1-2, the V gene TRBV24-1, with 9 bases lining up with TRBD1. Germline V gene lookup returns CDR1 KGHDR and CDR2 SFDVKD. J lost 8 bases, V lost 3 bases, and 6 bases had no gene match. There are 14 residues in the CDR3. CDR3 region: CATSDGTGPLGYTF. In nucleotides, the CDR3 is TGTGCCACCAGTGATGGGACAGGGCCCCTCGGCTACACCTTC.

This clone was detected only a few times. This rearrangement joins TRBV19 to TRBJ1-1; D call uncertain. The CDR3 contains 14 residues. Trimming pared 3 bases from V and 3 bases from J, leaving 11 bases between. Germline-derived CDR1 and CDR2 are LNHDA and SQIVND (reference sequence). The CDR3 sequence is CASSMDSRDTEAFF. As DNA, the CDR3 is TGTGCCAGTAGTATGGACTCGCGGGACACTGAAGCTTTCTTT.

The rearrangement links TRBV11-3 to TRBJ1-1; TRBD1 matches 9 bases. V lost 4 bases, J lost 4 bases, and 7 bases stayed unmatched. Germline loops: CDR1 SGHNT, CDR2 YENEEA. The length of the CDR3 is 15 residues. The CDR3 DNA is TGTGCCAGCAGCTCCGGGGGACAGGGCGGCACTGAAGCTTTCTTT. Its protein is CASSSGGQGGTEAFF. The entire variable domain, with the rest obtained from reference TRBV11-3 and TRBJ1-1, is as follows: EAGVVQSPRYKIIEKKQPVAFWCNPISGHNTLYWYLQNLGQGPELLIRYENEEAVDDSQLPKDRFSAERLKGVDSTLKIQPAELGDSAVYLCASSSGGQGGTEAFFGQGTRLTVV.

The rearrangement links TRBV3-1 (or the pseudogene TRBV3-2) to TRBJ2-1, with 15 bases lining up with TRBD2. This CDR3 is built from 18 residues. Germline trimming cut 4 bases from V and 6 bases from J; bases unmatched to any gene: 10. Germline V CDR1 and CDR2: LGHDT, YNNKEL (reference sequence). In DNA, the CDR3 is TGTGCCAGCAGCCGCGAACGGACTAGCGGGAGGGCCGTCAATGAGCAGTTCTTC. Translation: CASSRERTSGRAVNEQFF.

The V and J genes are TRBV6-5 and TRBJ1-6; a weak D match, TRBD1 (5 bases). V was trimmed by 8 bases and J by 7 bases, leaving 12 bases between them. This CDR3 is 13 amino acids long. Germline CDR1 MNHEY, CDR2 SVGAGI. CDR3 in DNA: TGTGCCAGCGGAGGGACCCGAAATTCACCCCTCCACTTT. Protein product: CASGGTRNSPLHF.

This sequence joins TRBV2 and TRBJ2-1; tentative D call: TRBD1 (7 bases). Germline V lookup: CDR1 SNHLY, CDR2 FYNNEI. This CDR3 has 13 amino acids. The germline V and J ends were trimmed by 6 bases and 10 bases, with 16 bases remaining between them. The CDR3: CASSVQGGGEQFF. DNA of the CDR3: TGTGCCAGCAGCGTCCAAGGAGGGGGCGAGCAGTTCTTC.

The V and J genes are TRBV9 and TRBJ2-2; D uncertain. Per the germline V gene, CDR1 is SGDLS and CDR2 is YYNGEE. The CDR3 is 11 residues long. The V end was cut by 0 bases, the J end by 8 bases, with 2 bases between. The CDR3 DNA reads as TGTGCCAGCAGCGTAGCTGGGGAGCTGTTTTTT. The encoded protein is CASSVAGELFF.

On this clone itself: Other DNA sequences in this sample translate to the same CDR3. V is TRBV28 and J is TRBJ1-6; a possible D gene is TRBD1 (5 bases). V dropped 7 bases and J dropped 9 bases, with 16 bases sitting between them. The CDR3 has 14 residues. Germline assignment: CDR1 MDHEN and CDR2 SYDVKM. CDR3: CASIGAGGGSPLHF. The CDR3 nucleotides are TGTGCCAGCATTGGGGCCGGGGGGGGTTCACCCCTCCACTTT.

The CDR3 sequence is CASSQDSGVTDTQYF. CDR3 DNA sequence: TGTGCCAGCAGCCAAGATTCGGGGGTCACAGATACGCAGTATTTT. The chain joins TRBV14 to TRBJ2-3, with TRBD2 as a possible D gene (6 bases). V dropped 0 bases and J dropped 2 bases, with 9 bases sitting between them. The CDR3 spans 15 residues. Germline V gene sequence: CDR1 SGHDN, CDR2 FVKESK.

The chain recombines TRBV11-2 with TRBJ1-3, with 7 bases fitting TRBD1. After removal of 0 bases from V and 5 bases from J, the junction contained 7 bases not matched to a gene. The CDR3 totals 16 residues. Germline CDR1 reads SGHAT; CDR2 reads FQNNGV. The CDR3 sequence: CASSLDGGGVRNTIYF. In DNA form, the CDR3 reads TGTGCCAGCAGCTTAGATGGAGGGGGCGTCCGAAACACCATATATTTT.

CDR3 amino acids: CASSHGLAGSTDTQYF. The CDR3 DNA follows: TGTGCCAGCAGCCACGGACTAGCGGGTAGCACAGATACGCAGTATTTT. The rearrangement links TRBV6-6 to TRBJ2-3; 11 bases map to TRBD2. This CDR3 comprises 16 residues. Germline V gene data show CDR1 as MNHNY and CDR2 as SVGAGI (reference sequence). Trimming removed 6 bases from V and 0 bases from J; junction bases left unmatched: 5.

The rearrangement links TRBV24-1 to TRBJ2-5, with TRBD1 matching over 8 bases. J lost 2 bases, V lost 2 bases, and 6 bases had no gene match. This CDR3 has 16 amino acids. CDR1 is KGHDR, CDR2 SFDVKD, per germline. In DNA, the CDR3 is TGTGCCACCAGTGATTCCCGGACAGGGTGGCAAGAGACCCAGTACTTC. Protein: CATSDSRTGWQETQYF.

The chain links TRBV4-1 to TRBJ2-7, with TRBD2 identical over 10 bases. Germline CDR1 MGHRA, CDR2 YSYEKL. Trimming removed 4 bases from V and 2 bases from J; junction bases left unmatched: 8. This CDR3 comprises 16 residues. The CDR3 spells CASSLYPSGSPYEQYV. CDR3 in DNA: TGCGCCAGCAGCCTTTACCCTAGCGGGAGCCCCTACGAGCAGTACGTC.

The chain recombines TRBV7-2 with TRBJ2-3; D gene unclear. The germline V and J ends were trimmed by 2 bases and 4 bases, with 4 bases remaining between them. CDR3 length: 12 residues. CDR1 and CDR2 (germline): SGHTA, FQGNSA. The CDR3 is CASSLSADTQYF. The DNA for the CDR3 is TGTGCCAGCAGCTTATCGGCAGATACGCAGTATTTT.

In nucleotides, the CDR3 is TGTGCCAGCACATCACAGGGCGGTGGCGTGAACACTGAAGCTTTCTTT. Protein product: CASTSQGGGVNTEAFF. The chain is built from TRBV2 and TRBJ1-1; maybe TRBD1 (6 bases). CDR3 size: 16 residues. Looked up from germline, CDR1 is SNHLY and CDR2 is FYNNEI. The ends were cut back, 7 bases at V and 0 bases at J, with 18 bases in the middle.

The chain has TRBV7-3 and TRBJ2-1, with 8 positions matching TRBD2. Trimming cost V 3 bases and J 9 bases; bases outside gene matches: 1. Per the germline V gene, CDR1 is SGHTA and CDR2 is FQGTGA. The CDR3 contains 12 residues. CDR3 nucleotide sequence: TGTGCCAGCAGCTTTCGGGAGGGTGAGCAGTTCTTC. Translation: CASSFREGEQFF.

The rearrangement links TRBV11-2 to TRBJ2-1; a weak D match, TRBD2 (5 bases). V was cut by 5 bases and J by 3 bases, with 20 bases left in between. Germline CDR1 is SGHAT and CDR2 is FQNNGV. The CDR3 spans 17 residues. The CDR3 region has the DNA TGTGCCAGCAGCCCAGAACCGGCAGCGGCTAACTACAATGAGCAGTTCTTC. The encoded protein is CASSPEPAAANYNEQFF.

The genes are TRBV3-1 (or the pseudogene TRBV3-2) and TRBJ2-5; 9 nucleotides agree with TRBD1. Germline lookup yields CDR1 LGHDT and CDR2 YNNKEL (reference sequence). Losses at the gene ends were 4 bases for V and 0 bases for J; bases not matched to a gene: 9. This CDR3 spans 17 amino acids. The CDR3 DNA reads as TGTGCCAGCAGCCTTAACAGGGGGCTTATTGACCAAGAGACCCAGTACTTC. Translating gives CASSLNRGLIDQETQYF.

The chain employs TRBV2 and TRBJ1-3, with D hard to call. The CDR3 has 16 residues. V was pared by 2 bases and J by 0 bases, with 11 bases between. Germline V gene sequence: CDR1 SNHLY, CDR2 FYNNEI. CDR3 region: CASSETDINSGNTIYF. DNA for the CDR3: TGTGCCAGCAGTGAAACAGACATAAACTCTGGAAACACCATATATTTT. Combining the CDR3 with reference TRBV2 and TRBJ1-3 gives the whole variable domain EPEVTQTPSHQVTQMGQEVILRCVPISNHLYFYWYRQILGQKVEFLVSFYNNEISEKSEIFDDQFSVERPDGSNFTLKIRSTKLEDSAMYFCASSETDINSGNTIYFGEGSWLTVV.